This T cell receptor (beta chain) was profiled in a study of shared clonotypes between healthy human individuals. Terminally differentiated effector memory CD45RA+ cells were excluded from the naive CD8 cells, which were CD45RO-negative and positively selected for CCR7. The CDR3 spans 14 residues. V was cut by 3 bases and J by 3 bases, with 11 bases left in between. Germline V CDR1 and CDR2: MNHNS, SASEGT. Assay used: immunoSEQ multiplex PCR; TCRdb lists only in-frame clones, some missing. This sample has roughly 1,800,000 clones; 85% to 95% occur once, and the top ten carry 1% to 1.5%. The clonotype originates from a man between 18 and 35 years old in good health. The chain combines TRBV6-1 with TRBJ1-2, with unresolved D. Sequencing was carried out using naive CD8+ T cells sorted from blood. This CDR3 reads CASSDIRVDYGYTF. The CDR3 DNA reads TGTGCCAGCAGTGATATTCGGGTGGACTATGGCTACACCTTC.